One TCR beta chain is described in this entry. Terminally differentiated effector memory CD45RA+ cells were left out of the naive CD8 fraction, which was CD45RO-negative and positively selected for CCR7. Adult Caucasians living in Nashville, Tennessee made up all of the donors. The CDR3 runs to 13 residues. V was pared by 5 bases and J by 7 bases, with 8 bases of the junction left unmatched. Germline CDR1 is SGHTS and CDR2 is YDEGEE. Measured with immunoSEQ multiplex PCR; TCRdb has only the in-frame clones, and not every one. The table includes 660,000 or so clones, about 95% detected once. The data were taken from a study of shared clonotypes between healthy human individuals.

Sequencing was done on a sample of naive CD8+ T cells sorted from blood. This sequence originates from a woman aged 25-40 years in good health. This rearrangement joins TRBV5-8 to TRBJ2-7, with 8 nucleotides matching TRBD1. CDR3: CASRGTGPFEQYF. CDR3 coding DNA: TGTGCCAGCAGGGGGACAGGTCCTTTTGAGCAGTACTTC. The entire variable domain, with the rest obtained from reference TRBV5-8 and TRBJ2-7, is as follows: EAGVTQSPTHLIKTRGQQATLRCSPISGHTSVYWYQQALGLGLQFLLWYDEGEERNRGNFPPRFSGRQFPNYSSELNVNALELEDSALYLCASRGTGPFEQYFGPGTRLTVT.